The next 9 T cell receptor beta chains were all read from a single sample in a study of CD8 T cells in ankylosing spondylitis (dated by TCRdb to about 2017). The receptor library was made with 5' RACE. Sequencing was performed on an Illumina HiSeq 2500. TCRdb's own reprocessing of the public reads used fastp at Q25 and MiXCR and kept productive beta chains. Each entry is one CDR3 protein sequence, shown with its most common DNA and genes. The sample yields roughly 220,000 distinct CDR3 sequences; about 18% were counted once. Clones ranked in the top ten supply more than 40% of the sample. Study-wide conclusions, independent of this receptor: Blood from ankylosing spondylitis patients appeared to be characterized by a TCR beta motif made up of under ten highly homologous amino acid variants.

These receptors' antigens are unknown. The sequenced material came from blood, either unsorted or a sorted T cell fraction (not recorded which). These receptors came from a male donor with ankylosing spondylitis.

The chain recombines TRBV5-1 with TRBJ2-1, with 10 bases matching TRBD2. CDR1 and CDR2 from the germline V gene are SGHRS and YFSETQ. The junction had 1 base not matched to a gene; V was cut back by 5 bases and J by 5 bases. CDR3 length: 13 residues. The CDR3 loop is CASRTSGNNEQFF. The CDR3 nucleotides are TGCGCCAGCAGAACTAGCGGGAACAATGAGCAGTTCTTC.

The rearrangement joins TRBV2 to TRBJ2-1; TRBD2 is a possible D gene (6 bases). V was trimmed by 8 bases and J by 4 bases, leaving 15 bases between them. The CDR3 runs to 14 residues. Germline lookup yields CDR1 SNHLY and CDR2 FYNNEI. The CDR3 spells CASELGSGYNEQFF. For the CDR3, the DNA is TGTGCCAGCGAGCTGGGGAGCGGGTACAATGAGCAGTTCTTC.

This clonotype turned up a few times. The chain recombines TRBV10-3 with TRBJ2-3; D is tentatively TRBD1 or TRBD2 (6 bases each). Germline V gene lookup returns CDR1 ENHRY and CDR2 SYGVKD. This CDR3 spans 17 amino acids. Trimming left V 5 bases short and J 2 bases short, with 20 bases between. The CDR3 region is CAISQGQSGAFTDTQYF. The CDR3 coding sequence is TGTGCCATCAGTCAGGGACAATCGGGGGCCTTCACAGATACGCAGTATTTT.

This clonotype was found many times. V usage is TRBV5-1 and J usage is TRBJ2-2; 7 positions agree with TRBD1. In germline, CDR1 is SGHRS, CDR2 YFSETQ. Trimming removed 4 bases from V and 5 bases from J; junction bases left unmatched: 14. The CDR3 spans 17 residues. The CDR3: CASSPAVEGAATGELFF. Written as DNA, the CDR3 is TGCGCCAGCAGCCCTGCCGTTGAGGGGGCGGCGACCGGGGAGCTGTTTTTT.

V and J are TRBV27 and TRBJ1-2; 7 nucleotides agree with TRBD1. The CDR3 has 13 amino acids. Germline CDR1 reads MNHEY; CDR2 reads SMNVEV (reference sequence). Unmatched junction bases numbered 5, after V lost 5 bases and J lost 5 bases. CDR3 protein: CASSPQGGYGYTF. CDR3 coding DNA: TGTGCCAGCAGTCCGCAGGGGGGTTATGGCTACACCTTC.

CDR3 nucleotides: TGTGCCACCAGCAGAAAGGACAATGAGCAGTTCTTC. Amino acids: CATSRKDNEQFF. V and J are TRBV15 and TRBJ2-1; D unclear. V was clipped by 2 bases and J by 5 bases, with 4 bases between them. The germline CDR1 and CDR2 sequences are LNHNV and YYDKDF (reference sequence). The CDR3 contains 12 residues. Together with reference TRBV15 and TRBJ2-1, the CDR3 gives the full variable domain: DAMVIQNPRYQVTQFGKPVTLSCSQTLNHNVMYWYQQKSSQAPKLLFHYYDKDFNNEADTPDNFQSRRPNTSFCFLDIRSPGLGDTAMYLCATSRKDNEQFFGPGTRLTVL.

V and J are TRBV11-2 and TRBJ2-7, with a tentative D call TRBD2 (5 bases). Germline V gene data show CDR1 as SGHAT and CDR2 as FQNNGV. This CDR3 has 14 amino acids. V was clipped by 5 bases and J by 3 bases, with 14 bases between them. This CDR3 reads CASSHPGRGYEQYF. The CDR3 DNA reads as TGTGCCAGCAGCCATCCCGGACGGGGCTACGAGCAGTACTTC. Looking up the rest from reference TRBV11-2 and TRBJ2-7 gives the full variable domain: EAGVAQSPRYKIIEKRQSVAFWCNPISGHATLYWYQQILGQGPKLLIQFQNNGVVDDSQLPKDRFSAERLKGVDSTLKIQPAKLEDSAVYLCASSHPGRGYEQYFGPGTRLTVT.

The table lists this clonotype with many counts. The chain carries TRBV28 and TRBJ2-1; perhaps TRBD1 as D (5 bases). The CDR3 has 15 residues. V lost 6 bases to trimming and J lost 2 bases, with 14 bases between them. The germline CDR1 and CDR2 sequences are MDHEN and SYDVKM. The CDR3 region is CASSLGVVPYNEQFF. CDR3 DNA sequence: TGTGCCAGCAGCCTAGGGGTGGTACCCTACAATGAGCAGTTCTTC.

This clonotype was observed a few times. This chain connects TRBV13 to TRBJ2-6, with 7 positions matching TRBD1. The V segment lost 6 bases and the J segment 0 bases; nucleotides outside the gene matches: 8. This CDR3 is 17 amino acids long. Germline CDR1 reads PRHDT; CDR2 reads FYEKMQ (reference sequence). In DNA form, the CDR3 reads TGTGCCAGCAGTTCCGGGACAGCCTCCTCTGGGGCCAACGTCCTGACTTTC. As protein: CASSSGTASSGANVLTF. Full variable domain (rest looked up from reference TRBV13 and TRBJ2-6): AAGVIQSPRHLIKEKRETATLKCYPIPRHDTVYWYQQGPGQDPQFLISFYEKMQSDKGSIPDRFSAQQFSDYHSELNMSSLELGDSALYFCASSSGTASSGANVLTFGAGSRLTVL.